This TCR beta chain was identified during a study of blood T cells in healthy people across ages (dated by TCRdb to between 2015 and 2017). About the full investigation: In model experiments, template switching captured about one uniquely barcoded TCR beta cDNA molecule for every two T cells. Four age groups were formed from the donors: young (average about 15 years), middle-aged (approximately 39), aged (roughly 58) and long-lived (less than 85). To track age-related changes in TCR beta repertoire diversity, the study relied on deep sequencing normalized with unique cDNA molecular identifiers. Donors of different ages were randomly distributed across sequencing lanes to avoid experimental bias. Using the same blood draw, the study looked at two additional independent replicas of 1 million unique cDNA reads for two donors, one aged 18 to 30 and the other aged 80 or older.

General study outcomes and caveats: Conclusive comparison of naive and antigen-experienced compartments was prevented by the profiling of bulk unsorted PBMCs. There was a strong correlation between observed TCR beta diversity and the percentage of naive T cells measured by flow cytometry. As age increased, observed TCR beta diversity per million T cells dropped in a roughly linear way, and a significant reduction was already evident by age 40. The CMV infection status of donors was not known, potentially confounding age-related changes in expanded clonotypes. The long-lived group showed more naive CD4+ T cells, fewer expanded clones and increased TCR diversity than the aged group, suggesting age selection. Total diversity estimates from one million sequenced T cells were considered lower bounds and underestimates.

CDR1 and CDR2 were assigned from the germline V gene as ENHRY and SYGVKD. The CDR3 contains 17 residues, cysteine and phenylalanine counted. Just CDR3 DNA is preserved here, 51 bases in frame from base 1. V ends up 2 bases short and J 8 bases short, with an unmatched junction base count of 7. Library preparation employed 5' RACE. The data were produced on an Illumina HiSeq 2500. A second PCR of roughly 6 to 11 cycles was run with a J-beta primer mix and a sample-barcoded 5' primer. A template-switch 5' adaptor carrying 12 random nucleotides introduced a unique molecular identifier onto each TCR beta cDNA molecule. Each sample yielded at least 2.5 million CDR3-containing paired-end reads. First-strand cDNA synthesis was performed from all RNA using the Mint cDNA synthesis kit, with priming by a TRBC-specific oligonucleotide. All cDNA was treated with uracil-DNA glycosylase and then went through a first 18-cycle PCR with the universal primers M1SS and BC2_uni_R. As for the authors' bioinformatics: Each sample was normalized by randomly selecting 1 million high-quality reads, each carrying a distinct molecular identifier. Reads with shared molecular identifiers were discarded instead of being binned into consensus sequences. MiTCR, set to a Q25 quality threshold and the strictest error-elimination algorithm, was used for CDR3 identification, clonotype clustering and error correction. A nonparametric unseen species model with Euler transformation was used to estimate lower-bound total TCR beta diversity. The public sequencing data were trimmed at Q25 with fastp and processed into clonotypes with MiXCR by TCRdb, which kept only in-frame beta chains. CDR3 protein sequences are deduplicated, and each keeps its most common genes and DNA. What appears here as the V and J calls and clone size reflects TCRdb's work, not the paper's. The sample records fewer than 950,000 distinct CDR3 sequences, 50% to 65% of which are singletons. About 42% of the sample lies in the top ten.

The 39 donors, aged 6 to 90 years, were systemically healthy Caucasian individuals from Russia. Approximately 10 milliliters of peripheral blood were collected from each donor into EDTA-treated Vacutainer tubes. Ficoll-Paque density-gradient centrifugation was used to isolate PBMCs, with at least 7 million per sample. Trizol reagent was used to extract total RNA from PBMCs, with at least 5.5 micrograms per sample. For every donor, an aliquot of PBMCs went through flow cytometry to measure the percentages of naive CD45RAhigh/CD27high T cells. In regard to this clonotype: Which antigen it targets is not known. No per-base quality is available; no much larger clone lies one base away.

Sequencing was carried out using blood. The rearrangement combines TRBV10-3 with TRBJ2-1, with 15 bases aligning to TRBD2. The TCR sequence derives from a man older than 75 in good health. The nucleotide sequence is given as TGTGCCATCAGTGAGATTACTGGACTAGCGGGAGGGGATGAGCAGTTCTTC. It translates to CAISEITGLAGGDEQFF.